This TCR beta chain was sequenced in a study of blood T cell repertoires in COVID-19. Study-wide context: Acute and convalescent COVID-19 samples came from the United States, Italy and Spain. T cells, B-cell-depleted T cells, or PBMCs provided the cDNA or gDNA that served as material.

Per germline, CDR1 LGHDT and CDR2 YNNKEL (reference sequence). CDR3 length: 14 residues. V was pared by 1 base and J by 3 bases, with 6 bases between. The authors' processing: Nucleated cell counts were estimated from reference gene primer amplification. The assay was immunoSEQ multiplex PCR, and TCRdb's table has in-frame clones only and misses some. Clonal size and the V and J genes are those of that table, whereas D and trimming came from the DNA. The profile covers 150,000 to 200,000 clones, with about 88% appearing a single time and more than 6.5% taken by the ten largest. The receptor comes from a woman aged 80 or over in a cohort sampled during active or convalescent COVID-19. This chain links TRBV3-1 (or the pseudogene TRBV3-2) with TRBJ2-2; D not resolved. The sequenced sample consisted of peripheral blood. CDR3 sequence: CASSQASDTGELFF. The CDR3 nucleotides are TGTGCCAGCAGCCAAGCCAGTGACACCGGGGAGCTGTTTTTT.